The clone carrying this TCR beta chain was seen at least ten times. What it binds is not known. This sample is drawn from a study of CD8 T cells in ankylosing spondylitis. General study results and limits: Seemingly distinctive of ankylosing spondylitis blood was a TCR beta motif formed by eight highly homologous variants.

The V gene lost 1 base and the J gene lost 5 bases, with 9 bases spanning the gap. The CDR3 has 14 residues. Germline CDR1 is SGHDT and CDR2 is YYEEEE. Quantitative 5'-RACE with molecular barcodes was used to make the TCR beta libraries. TCRdb processed the 5' RACE reads anew with MiXCR; each CDR3 protein has one entry. This sample yields 500,000 to 650,000 distinct CDR3 sequences, of which over 4% are seen a single time; roughly 3.3% belongs to the top ten. The clonotype was recovered from a male donor with ankylosing spondylitis. The V call is TRBV5-6, the J call TRBJ2-2; tentatively, D is TRBD1 (5 bases). The sequenced sample consisted of blood, either unsorted or a sorted T cell fraction (not recorded which). The CDR3 DNA follows: TGTGCCAGCAGCTTGATTTCAGGGACCGGGGAGCTGTTTTTT. Residues: CASSLISGTGELFF.